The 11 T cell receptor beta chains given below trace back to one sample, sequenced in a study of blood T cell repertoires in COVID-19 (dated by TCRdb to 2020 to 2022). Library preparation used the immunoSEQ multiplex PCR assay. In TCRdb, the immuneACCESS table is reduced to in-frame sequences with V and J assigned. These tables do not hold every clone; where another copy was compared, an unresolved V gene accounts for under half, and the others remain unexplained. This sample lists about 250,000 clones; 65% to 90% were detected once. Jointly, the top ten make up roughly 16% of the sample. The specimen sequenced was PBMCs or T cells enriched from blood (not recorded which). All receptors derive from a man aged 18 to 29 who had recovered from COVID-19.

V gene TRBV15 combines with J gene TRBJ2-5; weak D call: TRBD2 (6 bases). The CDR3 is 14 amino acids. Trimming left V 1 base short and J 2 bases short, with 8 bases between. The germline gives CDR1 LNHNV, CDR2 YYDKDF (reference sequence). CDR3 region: CATSRAREQETQYF. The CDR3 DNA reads TGTGCCACCAGCAGAGCACGGGAGCAAGAGACCCAGTACTTC.

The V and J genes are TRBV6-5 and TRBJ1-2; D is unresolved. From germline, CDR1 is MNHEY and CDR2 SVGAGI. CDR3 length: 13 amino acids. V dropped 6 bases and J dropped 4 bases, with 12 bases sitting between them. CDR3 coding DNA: TGTGCCAGCAGGACTACCACTTCCTATGGCTACACCTTC. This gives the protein CASRTTTSYGYTF.

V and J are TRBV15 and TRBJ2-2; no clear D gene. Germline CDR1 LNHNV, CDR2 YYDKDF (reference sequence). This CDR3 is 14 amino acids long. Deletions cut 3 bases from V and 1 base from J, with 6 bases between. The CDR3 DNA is TGTGCCACCAGCAGCAGTGGGAACACCGGGGAGCTGTTTTTT. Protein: CATSSSGNTGELFF.

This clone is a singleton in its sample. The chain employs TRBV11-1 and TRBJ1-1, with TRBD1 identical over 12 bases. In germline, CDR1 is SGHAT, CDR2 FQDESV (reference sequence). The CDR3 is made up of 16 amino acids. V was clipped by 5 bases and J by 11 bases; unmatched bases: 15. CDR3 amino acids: CASSGRDRGLGKDAFF. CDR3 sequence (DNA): TGTGCCAGCAGCGGAAGGGACAGGGGGCTTGGCAAGGACGCTTTCTTT.

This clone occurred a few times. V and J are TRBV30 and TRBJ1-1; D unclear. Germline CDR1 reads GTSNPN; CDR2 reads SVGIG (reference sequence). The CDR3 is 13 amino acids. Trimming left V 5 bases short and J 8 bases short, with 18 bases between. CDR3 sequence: CAWAPAPGGEAFF. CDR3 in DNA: TGTGCCTGGGCCCCGGCCCCCGGCGGCGAAGCTTTCTTT.

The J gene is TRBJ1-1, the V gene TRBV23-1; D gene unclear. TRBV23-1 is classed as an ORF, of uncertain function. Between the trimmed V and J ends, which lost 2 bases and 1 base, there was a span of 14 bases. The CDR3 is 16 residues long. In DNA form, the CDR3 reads TGCGCCAGCAGTCAAGAGGTAGCAAATGCGAACACTGAAGCTTTCTTT. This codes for CASSQEVANANTEAFF.

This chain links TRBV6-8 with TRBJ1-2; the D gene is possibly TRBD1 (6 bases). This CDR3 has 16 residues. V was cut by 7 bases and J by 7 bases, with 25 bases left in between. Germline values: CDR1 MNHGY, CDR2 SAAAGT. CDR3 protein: CASTPVAGEPLGGYTF. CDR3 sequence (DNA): TGTGCCAGCACCCCGGTGGCAGGGGAACCTCTGGGTGGCTACACCTTC.

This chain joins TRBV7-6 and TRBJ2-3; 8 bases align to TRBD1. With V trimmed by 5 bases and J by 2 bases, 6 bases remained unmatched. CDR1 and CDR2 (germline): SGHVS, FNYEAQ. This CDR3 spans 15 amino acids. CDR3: CASSPGGGYTDTQYF. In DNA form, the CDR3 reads TGTGCCAGCAGCCCAGGGGGCGGATACACAGATACGCAGTATTTT. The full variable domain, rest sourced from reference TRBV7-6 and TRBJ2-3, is GAGVSQSPRYKVTKRGQDVALRCDPISGHVSLYWYRQALGQGPEFLTYFNYEAQQDKSGLPNDRFSAERPEGSISTLTIQRTEQRDSAMYRCASSPGGGYTDTQYFGPGTRLTVL.

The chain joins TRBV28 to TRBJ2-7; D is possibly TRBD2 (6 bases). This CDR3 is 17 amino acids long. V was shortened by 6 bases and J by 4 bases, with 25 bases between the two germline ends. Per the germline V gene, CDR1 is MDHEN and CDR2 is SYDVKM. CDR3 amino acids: CASSLPSGWGGDYEQYF. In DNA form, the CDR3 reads TGTGCCAGCAGCCTCCCTTCGGGGTGGGGCGGGGATTACGAGCAGTACTTC.

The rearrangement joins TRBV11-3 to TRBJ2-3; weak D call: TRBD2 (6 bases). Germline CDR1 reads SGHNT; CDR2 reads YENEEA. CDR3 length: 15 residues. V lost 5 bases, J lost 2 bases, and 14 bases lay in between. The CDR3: CASSHPGLNTDTQYF. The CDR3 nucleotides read TGTGCCAGCAGCCATCCGGGACTCAACACAGATACGCAGTATTTT.

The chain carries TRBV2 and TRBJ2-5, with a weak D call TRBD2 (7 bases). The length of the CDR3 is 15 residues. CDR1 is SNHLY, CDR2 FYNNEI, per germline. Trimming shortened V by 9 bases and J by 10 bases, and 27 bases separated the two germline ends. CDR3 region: CASRPRTGGADNQYF. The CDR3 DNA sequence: TGTGCCAGTCGGCCGAGAACGGGGGGCGCCGATAACCAGTACTTC.